The next 9 T cell receptor beta chains were all read from a single sample in a study of blood T cells in healthy people across ages. Next came a second PCR, run for about 7 to 12 cycles, which used a sample-barcoded 5' primer along with a J-beta primer mix. A single record per CDR3 protein comes from TCRdb applying MiXCR to the 5' RACE reads. Of 700,000 or so distinct CDR3 sequences in the sample, 40% to 45% were seen once. Source material: blood. The source of these receptors is an elderly man in good health.

The CDR3 loop reads CASSSRRVGWTGELFF. The CDR3 region has the DNA TGTGCCAGCAGCAGCCGACGGGTAGGATGGACCGGGGAGCTGTTTTTT. The V and J genes are TRBV9 and TRBJ2-2; D ambiguous. Deletions cut 4 bases from V and 5 bases from J, with 18 bases between. There are 16 residues in the CDR3. Germline-derived CDR1 and CDR2 are SGDLS and YYNGEE.

The chain is built from TRBV4-1 and TRBJ2-1; D may be TRBD2 (5 bases). The V end lost 0 bases, the J end lost 1 base, and 10 bases lay between the germline ends. This CDR3 contains 16 residues. CDR1 and CDR2 (germline): MGHRA, YSYEKL. CDR3 region: CASSQDPGESYNEQFF. The CDR3 DNA follows: TGCGCCAGCAGCCAAGATCCCGGGGAGTCCTACAATGAGCAGTTCTTC.

The rearrangement links TRBV20-1 to TRBJ2-4, with unresolved D. The CDR3 is 13 residues long. The V gene's germline CDR1 is DFQATT and CDR2 SNEGSKA (reference sequence). V lost 5 bases and J lost 0, with 8 bases in between. The CDR3 nucleotides read TGCAGTGCTGTAAGGGCAGCCAAAAACATTCAGTACTTC. The encoded protein is CSAVRAAKNIQYF.

In its sample, this clonotype was seen a few times. The rearrangement links TRBV20-1 to TRBJ1-4; no clear D. The CDR3 spans 14 residues. V gave up 4 bases and J gave up 6 bases, with 15 bases separating them. In germline, CDR1 is DFQATT, CDR2 SNEGSKA (reference sequence). CDR3 DNA sequence: TGCAGTGCTAACCCATTGGTGGGGTATGAAAAACTGTTTTTT. Translating gives CSANPLVGYEKLFF.

The CDR3 sequence: CASSGSTSSGPDTQYF. The CDR3 bases are TGTGCCAGCAGTGGATCGACTAGTTCGGGTCCAGATACGCAGTATTTT. The chain combines TRBV12-3 or TRBV12-4 with TRBJ2-3; D possibly corresponds to TRBD2 (6 bases). The CDR3 is 16 amino acids. V was trimmed by 5 bases and J by 4 bases, leaving 19 bases between them.

Ten or more counts support this clonotype. The genes are TRBV7-9 and TRBJ2-1, with TRBD2 identical over 10 bases. V dropped 1 base and J dropped 8; count of bases not matched to a gene: 11. CDR3 length equals 17 residues. Germline loops: CDR1 SEHNR, CDR2 FQNEAQ (reference sequence). This CDR3 reads CASSLGGLAGAQDEQFF. The CDR3 nucleotides are TGTGCCAGCAGCTTAGGTGGCCTAGCGGGAGCCCAGGATGAGCAGTTCTTC. Combining the CDR3 with reference TRBV7-9 and TRBJ2-1 gives the whole variable domain DTGVSQNPRHKITKRGQNVTFRCDPISEHNRLYWYRQTLGQGPEFLTYFQNEAQLEKSRLLSDRFSAERPKGSFSTLEIQRTEQGDSAMYLCASSLGGLAGAQDEQFFGPGTRLTVL.

A few counts support this clonotype. This chain links TRBV20-1 with TRBJ2-2; either TRBD1 or TRBD2 may supply D (5 bases each). This CDR3 spans 15 amino acids. The germline V gene encodes CDR1 DFQATT and CDR2 SNEGSKA (reference sequence). Trimming stripped 0 bases from V and 2 bases from J, with 10 bases between. This CDR3 reads CSARESGRNTGELFF. CDR3 nucleotides: TGCAGTGCTAGAGAGTCGGGACGAAACACCGGGGAGCTGTTTTTT.

This clonotype was picked up many times. The chain couples TRBV28 to TRBJ2-5; no firm D call. From germline, CDR1 is MDHEN and CDR2 SYDVKM. The CDR3 covers 12 residues. V was clipped by 6 bases and J by 7 bases, with 12 bases between them. The CDR3 protein is CASRLTPGTQYF. The CDR3 DNA sequence: TGTGCCAGCAGACTTACTCCGGGGACCCAGTACTTC.

This clonotype was found a few times. The V call is TRBV6-2 or TRBV6-3, the J call TRBJ2-7; 7 nucleotides align to TRBD1. CDR1 is MNHEY, CDR2 SVGEGT, per germline. The CDR3 contains 14 residues. V gave up 7 bases and J gave up 2 bases; unmatched junction bases: 8. CDR3 in amino acids: CASIDGTAPYEQYF. CDR3 nucleotides: TGTGCCAGCATCGACGGGACAGCCCCCTACGAGCAGTACTTC.